This T cell receptor (beta chain) was sequenced during a study of shared clonotypes between healthy human individuals. The protocol was immunoSEQ multiplex PCR, while the TCRdb copy is restricted to in-frame clones and leaves out a portion. The table includes a few million clones, 85% to 95% detected once. Germline V gene sequence: CDR1 MDHEN, CDR2 SYDVKM. CDR3 length: 15 residues. V trimming: 10 bases; J trimming: 10 bases; junction bases outside the gene matches: 17. What was sequenced was naive CD4+ T cells from PBMCs. The subset was: CD45RA+ positively selected. This TCR was recovered from a man in his late teens or twenties in good health. Some clones in this sample may be carry-over from other donors' samples. This rearrangement joins TRBV28 to TRBJ2-1; 9 nucleotides agree with TRBD1. CDR3 region: CAIMTGTGNLWEQFF. As DNA, the CDR3 is TGTGCCATCATGACCGGGACAGGGAACCTTTGGGAGCAGTTCTTC.